This paragraph reports one T cell receptor beta chain. The data originate from a study of blood T cell repertoires in COVID-19. As for the study in general: Sites across the United States, Italy and Spain contributed samples from acute and convalescent COVID-19. In each case, the material was cDNA or gDNA derived from T cells, B-cell-depleted T cells, or PBMCs.

Trimming at V came to 5 bases and at J to 6 bases, leaving 7 bases not matched to a gene. Germline loops: CDR1 SGHNT, CDR2 YYREEE (reference sequence). CDR3 length: 15 amino acids. Authors' analysis steps: Reference gene primer amplification in the assay estimated nucleated cell counts. TCRdb's table, derived via immunoSEQ multiplex PCR, lists solely in-frame clones and lacks some. Clonal size and the V and J genes are those of that table, whereas D and trimming came from the DNA. The sample includes fewer than 300,000 clones, roughly 84% of them seen just once. The sequence was collected from a woman between 18 and 29 years old with acute or convalescent COVID-19. Sequenced input: peripheral blood. This chain joins TRBV5-4 and TRBJ2-1; 11 bases match TRBD2. In DNA form, the CDR3 reads TGTGCCAGCAGGGCTACTAGCGGGAGATTCAATGAGCAGTTCTTC. Residues: CASRATSGRFNEQFF. Variable domain in full (rest from reference TRBV5-4 and TRBJ2-1): ETGVTQSPTHLIKTRGQQVTLRCSSQSGHNTVSWYQQALGQGPQFIFQYYREEENGRGNFPPRFSGLQFPNYSSELNVNALELDDSALYLCASRATSGRFNEQFFGPGTRLTVL.